This T cell receptor beta chain was documented in a study of CXCR3-negative and CXCR3-positive naive CD8 T cells. Findings of the study overall: From TRB CDR3 properties, TCR strength was inferred; surface CD5 did not differ between naive subsets.

Triplicate sorting captured about 300,000 cells each from every CD8+ T cell subset. CDR1 and CDR2 (germline): SQVTM, ANQGSEA. The CDR3 has 14 residues. The authors prepared UMI-labeled TRB cDNA libraries by 5' RACE. With the 5' RACE reads reprocessed, TCRdb shows one record per CDR3 protein and no DNA. This sample contains over 20,000 distinct CDR3 sequences. As to this clonotype: Its antigen is undetermined.

Sequenced sample: memory CD8+ T cells from blood. The chain recombines TRBV29-1 with TRBJ2-7. The sequence derives from a human donor in good health. Some clones in this sample may be carry-over from other donors' samples. CDR3 sequence reads: CSAEERYGSYEQYF.